This T cell receptor (beta chain) derives from a study of human T cells and chemical hapten exposure (dated by TCRdb to 2020 to 2022). In the study overall: For sensitization, 2% DPC in acetone was applied to an approximately 2 cm by approximately 2 cm area of upper inner arm skin. Blood for TCR sequencing was provided by twenty-nine alopecia patients at one to four time points (pre-sensitization, 2, 6 and 24 weeks). In alopecia patients, the study followed how the peripheral blood TCR repertoire changed in vivo over primary and secondary sensitization to diphenylcyclopropenone (DPC), a hapten. Alopecia areata with under or over 50% scalp involvement, alopecia totalis and alopecia universalis were represented in the patient cohort, which was mostly female. Patch testing on the upper back used Finn chambers containing 0.01% DPC, with scoring done after 6 days according to International Contact Dermatitis Research Group standards. Patients additionally received weekly therapeutic DPC doses to the scalp throughout the approximately 25-week study period. Patient blood was sampled pre-sensitization (week 0) and at 2, 6 and about 24 weeks after DPC sensitization. Libraries were combined into a pool for sequencing, and differences in TCR yield between samples came mainly from small differences in library volumes within the pool. Overall study outcomes, separate from this receptor: A positive correlation was found between the number of PT1 expanded TCRs and patch test score, with significance reached at thresholds 8, 16 and 32 but not 4. DPC sensitization did not change how many TCRs were above 1 in 1000 frequency, and no evidence was found of alterations in global repertoire structure. Alopecia, a presumed autoimmune disease, was present in all patients, so the immune response of the patients might differ from that of healthy individuals. Repeated subsampling changed both the strength of the expansion versus patch-test correlation and the threshold at which the correlation became significant. Expanded TCRs formed significantly more large CDR3 similarity clusters than pre-sensitization or healthy control sets, consistent with antigen-driven responses.

Looking up the germline V gene yields CDR1 WSHSY and CDR2 SAAADI. V and J are truncated by 6 bases and 5 bases respectively, leaving an intervening sequence of 14 bases. CDR3 length: 14 amino acids, cysteine to phenylalanine. Only the CDR3 part of the read is kept: 42 bases, read in frame from the first base. Library creation used RACE. The listed sequencing device is NextSeq 500. During library preparation, unique molecular identifiers were attached to individual cDNA molecules so that TCRs could be counted in a quantitative, reproducible way. From each blood RNA sample, both TCR alpha and TCR beta chains were sequenced. Concerning the study's data processing: A median of around 100,000 TCRs per sample was observed, with a range of about 20,000 to 700,000. V, J and CDR3 annotation of the TCR reads was performed with the Decombinator software suite. For PS versus PT1 abundance plots, all samples were subsampled to the same number of TCRs (28,000). TCRs were defined as expanded if absent before sensitization and observed at least eight times at the 2-week time point. TCRdb took the public reads, trimmed them with fastp at Q25, ran MiXCR for clone calling and kept in-frame beta chains. Identical CDR3 proteins give one entry, which carries the most common genes and DNA. The V and J calls and clone size come from TCRdb's table, not from the authors' own analysis. The sample yields 85,000 to 100,000 distinct CDR3 sequences; 25% to 35% were counted once. The top ten clones comprise under 13% of the sample.

The meaning of the sample's time point label: patch test 3, about 24 weeks after DPC sensitization. The treatment or condition label, as the study defines it: therapeutic diphenylcyclopropenone sensitization with weekly scalp DPC. At every patch-test visit, the blood draw took place before the patch test was put on. To be eligible, patients had to be aged 18 to 70, diagnosed with alopecia and judged suitable for DPC therapy, while pregnant patients were excluded. Total RNA was isolated from unfractionated whole blood collected in Tempus Blood RNA tubes. On this clonotype: The antigen this receptor binds is unknown. It has no much larger one-base neighbor in the sample; base qualities were not kept.

In this chain, TRBV10-2 is recombined with TRBJ1-5, with the D gene not confidently named. The material sequenced was whole blood, taken in connection with sensitization to the hapten diphenylcyclopropenone (DPC). The sequence was obtained from a man aged 40-49 years with alopecia areata. Some clones in this sample may be carry-over from other donors' samples. In nucleotide form, the sequence is TGCGCCAGCAGCGCTAGGGTCTGGGATCAGCCCCAGCATTTT. This encodes CASSARVWDQPQHF.